A single sample is the source of the 30 T cell receptor beta chains below, sequenced in a study of blood T cell repertoires in COVID-19. Sequencing was performed with immunoSEQ multiplex PCR; in TCRdb, only in-frame clones are kept and a portion is missing. The table has approximately 250,000 clones, around 89% seen once. Sequencing was done on a sample of PBMCs or T cells enriched from blood (not recorded which). The receptors stem from a woman under 40 who had recovered from COVID-19.

This rearrangement joins TRBV12-3 or TRBV12-4 to TRBJ1-1; D might be TRBD1 (6 bases). CDR3 length equals 13 residues. Deletions cut 5 bases from V and 6 bases from J, with 13 bases between. The CDR3, as DNA: TGTGCCAGCAGTCACAGGGATAAGGCTGAAGCTTTCTTT. It codes for CASSHRDKAEAFF.

This chain joins TRBV7-9 and TRBJ2-4, with 9 positions matching TRBD1. CDR1 SEHNR and CDR2 FQNEAQ come from the germline V gene (reference sequence). V shed 3 bases, J shed 4 bases, and the junction held 7 bases outside the gene matches. This CDR3 is built from 16 residues. CDR3 sequence (DNA): TGTGCCAGCAGCTTGGGGACAGGGCGGAGGAAAAACATTCAGTACTTC. It codes for CASSLGTGRRKNIQYF.

J is TRBJ1-5 and V is TRBV28, with TRBD1 matching 11 bases. The germline V gene has CDR1 MDHEN and CDR2 SYDVKM. CDR3 length: 15 amino acids. Trimming at V came to 3 bases and at J to 6 bases, leaving 4 bases not matched to a gene. The CDR3 loop reads CASSFGTGGIQPQHF. The CDR3 region has the DNA TGTGCCAGCAGTTTTGGGACAGGGGGGATTCAGCCCCAGCATTTT.

CDR3 bases: TGTGCCAGCAGCGGGACAGGGGGCAATCAGCCCCAGCATTTT. This codes for CASSGTGGNQPQHF. The chain carries TRBV7-8 and TRBJ1-5; the match to TRBD1 covers 10 bases. Trimming cost V 5 bases and J 2 bases; bases outside gene matches: 0. The CDR3 extends over 14 amino acids. Germline loops: CDR1 SGHVS, CDR2 FQNEAQ.

The genes are TRBV2 and TRBJ1-2; D call uncertain. Trimming left V 2 bases short and J 3 bases short, with 13 bases between. The CDR3 runs 15 residues. Germline assignment: CDR1 SNHLY and CDR2 FYNNEI. The CDR3 DNA reads as TGTGCCAGCAGTGAAAATGCAGTCTCTTACTATGGCTACACCTTC. Translating gives CASSENAVSYYGYTF.

The CDR3 protein is CASSLVRGGATNEKLFF. The CDR3 DNA is TGTGCCAGCAGTTTAGTGAGGGGAGGGGCAACTAATGAAAAACTGTTTTTT. The chain joins TRBV27 to TRBJ1-4; tentative D call: TRBD1 (5 bases). Germline V gene lookup returns CDR1 MNHEY and CDR2 SMNVEV (reference sequence). The germline V and J ends were trimmed by 2 bases and 0 bases, with 13 bases remaining between them. The CDR3 sequence is 17 residues long.

The CDR3 here is CSASIAQEQYF. CDR3 DNA sequence: TGCAGTGCTAGTATCGCTCAGGAGCAGTACTTC. The rearrangement links TRBV20-1 to TRBJ2-7; no firm D call. This CDR3 contains 11 residues. V was pared by 3 bases and J by 7 bases, with 10 bases between. The germline V gene has CDR1 DFQATT and CDR2 SNEGSKA (reference sequence).

The chain uses TRBV29-1 and TRBJ2-7, with D possibly matching TRBD1 (6 bases). CDR1 and CDR2 (germline): SQVTM, ANQGSEA. The V gene lost 4 bases and the J gene lost 0 bases, with 7 bases spanning the gap. CDR3 length equals 12 residues. The CDR3 sequence: CSVGTASYEQYF. As DNA, the CDR3 is TGCAGCGTTGGGACAGCCTCCTACGAGCAGTACTTC.

V and J are TRBV4-1 and TRBJ1-2; 8 bases align to TRBD1. From germline, CDR1 is MGHRA and CDR2 YSYEKL. CDR3 length: 14 residues. V was clipped by 5 bases and J by 7 bases; unmatched bases: 9. The CDR3 DNA follows: TGCGCCAGCAGCTCCCGGGACAGGAGGAGTGGCTACACCTTC. This translates into CASSSRDRRSGYTF.

CDR3 residues: CASSARGDTEAFF. CDR3 nucleotides: TGTGCCAGCAGCGCACGCGGGGACACTGAAGCTTTCTTT. The genes are TRBV7-9 and TRBJ1-1; D remains unclear. The CDR3 is 13 amino acids. Germline V lookup: CDR1 SEHNR, CDR2 FQNEAQ (reference sequence). V dropped 5 bases and J dropped 3 bases, with 10 bases sitting between them. The full variable domain, in which reference TRBV7-9 and TRBJ1-1 provide the parts outside the CDR3, is DTGVSQNPRHKITKRGQNVTFRCDPISEHNRLYWYRQTLGQGPEFLTYFQNEAQLEKSRLLSDRFSAERPKGSFSTLEIQRTEQGDSAMYLCASSARGDTEAFFGQGTRLTVV.

This chain links TRBV9 with TRBJ2-2, with TRBD2 identical over 14 bases. The CDR3 runs to 19 residues. Trimming at V came to 7 bases and at J to 3 bases, leaving 14 bases not matched to a gene. CDR1 and CDR2 from the germline V gene are SGDLS and YYNGEE. The CDR3 region is CASARGTSGRGSDTGELFF. CDR3 in DNA: TGTGCCAGCGCTCGGGGGACTAGCGGGAGAGGGTCGGACACCGGGGAGCTGTTTTTT.

This clone was seen a few times. V gene TRBV6-5 combines with J gene TRBJ2-1; D is ambiguous. The CDR3 has 12 amino acids. Looked up from germline, CDR1 is MNHEY and CDR2 is SVGAGI. Trimming stripped 5 bases from V and 7 bases from J, with 9 bases between. Here the CDR3 reads CASSLVLNEQFF. The CDR3 DNA reads as TGTGCCAGCAGTCTAGTTTTGAATGAGCAGTTCTTC.

This chain joins TRBV4-2 and TRBJ2-3, with D possibly being TRBD2 (5 bases). V gave up 0 bases and J gave up 4 bases, with 8 bases separating them. The CDR3 has 14 residues. Germline-derived CDR1 and CDR2 are LGHNA and YNFKEQ. DNA of the CDR3: TGTGCCAGCAGCCAAGATGGGAGTGCAGATACGCAGTATTTT. Protein product: CASSQDGSADTQYF.

The gene calls are TRBV5-5 and TRBJ2-1; D call uncertain. The V gene lost 1 base and the J gene lost 4 bases, with 12 bases spanning the gap. This CDR3 is built from 15 residues. CDR1 is SGHKS, CDR2 YYEKEE, per germline (reference sequence). This CDR3 is CASSLYGLRYNEQFF. DNA for the CDR3: TGTGCCAGCAGCTTGTACGGGTTGAGGTACAATGAGCAGTTCTTC.

The chain joins TRBV5-8 to TRBJ1-6; 8 bases are a match to TRBD1. Germline lookup yields CDR1 SGHTS and CDR2 YDEGEE. V lost 0 bases to trimming and J lost 2 bases; unmatched junction nucleotides: 4. CDR3 length: 17 amino acids. CDR3 region: CASSLAAGGPYNSPLHF. CDR3 in DNA: TGTGCCAGCAGCTTGGCGGCAGGGGGCCCCTATAATTCACCCCTCCACTTT.

The genes are TRBV15 and TRBJ1-5; no definite D call. The CDR3 sequence is 13 residues long. Trimming took 9 bases from V and 0 from J, leaving 9 bases between them. Germline V gene sequence: CDR1 LNHNV, CDR2 YYDKDF (reference sequence). Here the CDR3 DNA reads TGTGCCACTTCACAGTTTAGCAATCAGCCCCAGCATTTT. Translating it yields CATSQFSNQPQHF.

V is TRBV28 and J is TRBJ1-1; D might be TRBD1 (5 bases). Germline V gene lookup returns CDR1 MDHEN and CDR2 SYDVKM. V lost 6 bases to trimming and J lost 0 bases, with 11 bases between them. CDR3 length equals 14 residues. CDR3 loop: CASSQGGLNTEAFF. CDR3 sequence (DNA): TGTGCCAGCAGCCAGGGAGGATTGAACACTGAAGCTTTCTTT.

The V call is TRBV28, the J call TRBJ2-3; 7 positions agree with TRBD2. V lost 3 bases and J lost 3; bases outside the gene matches: 3. The CDR3 sequence is 14 residues long. In germline, CDR1 is MDHEN, CDR2 SYDVKM. CDR3 DNA sequence: TGTGCCAGCAGTTTTAGCGGGTCGACAGATACGCAGTATTTT. Its translation: CASSFSGSTDTQYF.

Comments on this clone: At one end the junction does not follow the germline gene, possibly because of a read error. V is TRBV7-7 and J is TRBJ2-5; possible D gene TRBD2, 7 bases. This CDR3 spans 15 amino acids. Germline V gene data show CDR1 as SSHAT and CDR2 as FNYEAQ (reference sequence). In DNA, the CDR3 is TGTGCTAGCAGCTTAGCGGGCACAGGGAAAGAGACCCAGTACTTC. Translation: CASSLAGTGKETQYF.

This rearrangement joins TRBV21-1 to TRBJ1-1; TRBD1, the D gene given by the table, was not confirmed from the DNA. TRBV21-1 corresponds to a pseudogene. This CDR3 has 17 amino acids. CDR3 in amino acids: CASNSGTGEYRRTEAFF. CDR3 coding DNA: TGTGCCAGCAATTCCGGGACAGGGGAATATCGGCGCACTGAAGCTTTCTTT.

The chain combines TRBV5-4 with TRBJ2-2; no definite D call. V was pared by 0 bases and J by 2 bases, with 14 bases between. The CDR3 has 17 amino acids. The germline CDR1 and CDR2 sequences are SGHNT and YYREEE (reference sequence). CDR3 amino acids: CASSLGRGRINTGELFF. In nucleotides, the CDR3 is TGTGCCAGCAGCTTGGGTCGCGGCCGGATCAACACCGGGGAGCTGTTTTTT.

The rearrangement joins TRBV21-1 to TRBJ2-7; the table names TRBD2, a call not compared with the DNA. TRBV21-1 represents a pseudogene. The CDR3 runs 15 residues. CDR3 DNA sequence: TGTGCCAGCAGCAAAGTTCGGGAGTACTCCTACGAGCAGTACTTC. The encoded protein is CASSKVREYSYEQYF.

This clone was picked up one time. For the CDR3, the DNA is TGTGCCATCAGTGAAGAGGGTTACAATGGCTACACCTTC. Its protein is CAISEEGYNGYTF. The chain links TRBV10-3 to TRBJ1-2, with no clear D. Germline values: CDR1 ENHRY, CDR2 SYGVKD. CDR3 length: 13 residues. Trimming left V 3 bases short and J 6 bases short, with 11 bases between.

V is TRBV28 and J is TRBJ1-2, with 7 nucleotides matching TRBD1. Germline CDR1 MDHEN, CDR2 SYDVKM. J lost 5 bases, V lost 2 bases, and 5 bases had no gene match. CDR3 length: 14 residues. The CDR3 loop reads CASSLGTVIYGYTF. DNA of the CDR3: TGTGCCAGCAGTTTAGGGACAGTCATTTATGGCTACACCTTC.

The rearrangement uses TRBV7-8 and TRBJ2-2; TRBD1 aligns across 8 bases. Germline V CDR1 and CDR2: SGHVS, FQNEAQ. Trimming removed 1 base from V and 4 bases from J; junction bases left unmatched: 5. This CDR3 spans 16 amino acids. The CDR3 region has the DNA TGTGCCAGCAGCTTAGGGACAGGGTTGACCACCGGGGAGCTGTTTTTT. Residues: CASSLGTGLTTGELFF.

Many counts were recorded for this clone. The rearrangement links TRBV7-9 to TRBJ1-4, with a tentative D call TRBD1 (5 bases). This CDR3 has 16 amino acids. Germline values: CDR1 SEHNR, CDR2 FQNEAQ (reference sequence). V lost 2 bases, J lost 5 bases, and 15 bases lay in between. The CDR3 loop is CASSLRQHRMNEKLFF. In DNA form, the CDR3 reads TGTGCCAGCAGCTTAAGGCAGCACAGGATGAATGAAAAACTGTTTTTT.

The chain uses TRBV9 and TRBJ1-2; perhaps TRBD1 as D (5 bases). The V end lost 0 bases, the J end lost 5 bases, and 14 bases lay between the germline ends. The CDR3 totals 15 residues. Germline V gene lookup returns CDR1 SGDLS and CDR2 YYNGEE. The CDR3 here is CASSVVADGTYGYTF. DNA for the CDR3: TGTGCCAGCAGCGTAGTTGCGGACGGGACTTATGGCTACACCTTC.

The chain has TRBV19 and TRBJ1-2; a possible D gene is TRBD1 (6 bases). V lost 0 bases to trimming and J lost 8 bases, with 13 bases between them. This CDR3 is 14 amino acids long. Germline V CDR1 and CDR2: LNHDA, SQIVND (reference sequence). The CDR3 is CASSIDPNREGYTF. The CDR3 coding sequence is TGTGCCAGTAGTATAGATCCGAACAGGGAAGGCTACACCTTC.

The rearrangement joins TRBV30 to TRBJ1-4; D call uncertain. The germline V gene encodes CDR1 GTSNPN and CDR2 SVGIG (reference sequence). V was clipped by 4 bases and J by 7 bases, with 7 bases between them. The CDR3 has 11 amino acids. In DNA form, the CDR3 reads TGTGCCTGGAAAGCAGGTGAAAAACTGTTTTTT. Its protein product is CAWKAGEKLFF.

This chain's CDR3 is CASSAGQGYNEQFF. The DNA of the CDR3 is TGTGCCAGCAGCGCGGGACAGGGGTACAATGAGCAGTTCTTC. The chain uses TRBV2 and TRBJ2-1; 10 bases are a match to TRBD1. Unmatched junction bases numbered 3, after V lost 6 bases and J lost 4 bases. This CDR3 spans 14 amino acids. The germline V gene has CDR1 SNHLY and CDR2 FYNNEI.